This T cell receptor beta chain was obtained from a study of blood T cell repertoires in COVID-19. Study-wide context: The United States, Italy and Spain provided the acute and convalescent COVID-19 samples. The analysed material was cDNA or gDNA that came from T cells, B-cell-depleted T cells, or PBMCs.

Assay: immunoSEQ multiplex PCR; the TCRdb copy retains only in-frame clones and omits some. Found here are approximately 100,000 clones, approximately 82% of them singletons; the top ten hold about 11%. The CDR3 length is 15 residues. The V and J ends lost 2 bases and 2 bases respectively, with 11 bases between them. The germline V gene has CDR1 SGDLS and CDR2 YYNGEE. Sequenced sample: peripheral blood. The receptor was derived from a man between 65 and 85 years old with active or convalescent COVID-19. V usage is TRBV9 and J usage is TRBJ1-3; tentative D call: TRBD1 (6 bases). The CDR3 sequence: CASSVLQGAGNTIYF. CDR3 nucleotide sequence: TGTGCCAGCAGCGTCCTACAGGGAGCTGGAAACACCATATATTTT.